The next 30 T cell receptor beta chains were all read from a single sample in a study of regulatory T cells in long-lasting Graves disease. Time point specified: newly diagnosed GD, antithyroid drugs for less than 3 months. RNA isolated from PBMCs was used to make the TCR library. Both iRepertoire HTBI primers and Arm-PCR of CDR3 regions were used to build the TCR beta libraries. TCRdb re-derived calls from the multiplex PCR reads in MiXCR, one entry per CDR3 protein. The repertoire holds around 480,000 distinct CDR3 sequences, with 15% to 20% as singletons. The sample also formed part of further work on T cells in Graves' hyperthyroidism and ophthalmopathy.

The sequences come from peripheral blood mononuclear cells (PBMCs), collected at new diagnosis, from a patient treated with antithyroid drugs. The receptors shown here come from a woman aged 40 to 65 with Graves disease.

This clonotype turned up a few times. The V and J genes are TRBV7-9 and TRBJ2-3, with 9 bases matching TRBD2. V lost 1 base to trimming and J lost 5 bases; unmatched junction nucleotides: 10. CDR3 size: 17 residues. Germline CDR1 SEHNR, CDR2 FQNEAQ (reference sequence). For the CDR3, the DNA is TGTGCCAGCAGCTTAGGTACTCGCGGGGGGGCTGGAGATACGCAGTATTTT. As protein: CASSLGTRGGAGDTQYF.

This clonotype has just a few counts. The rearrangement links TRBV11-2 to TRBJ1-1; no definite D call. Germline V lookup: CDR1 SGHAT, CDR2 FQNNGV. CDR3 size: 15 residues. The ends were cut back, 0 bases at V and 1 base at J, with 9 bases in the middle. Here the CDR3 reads CASSLEGLGNTEAFF. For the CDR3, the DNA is TGTGCCAGCAGCTTAGAGGGTCTGGGGAACACTGAAGCTTTCTTT.

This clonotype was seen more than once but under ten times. The CDR3 loop reads CASTGLYGELFF. CDR3 nucleotide sequence: TGTGCCAGCACAGGACTTTACGGGGAGCTGTTTTTT. V and J are TRBV5-5 and TRBJ2-2; a weak D match, TRBD2 (5 bases). CDR3 length: 12 residues. Germline V lookup: CDR1 SGHKS, CDR2 YYEKEE (reference sequence). Trimming took 6 bases from V and 7 from J, leaving 10 bases between them.

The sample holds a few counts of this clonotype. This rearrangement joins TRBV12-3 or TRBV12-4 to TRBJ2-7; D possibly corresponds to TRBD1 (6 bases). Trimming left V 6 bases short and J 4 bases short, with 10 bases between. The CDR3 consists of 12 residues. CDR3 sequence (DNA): TGTGCCAGCAGGTGGGGGCTATACGAGCAGTACTTC. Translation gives CASRWGLYEQYF.

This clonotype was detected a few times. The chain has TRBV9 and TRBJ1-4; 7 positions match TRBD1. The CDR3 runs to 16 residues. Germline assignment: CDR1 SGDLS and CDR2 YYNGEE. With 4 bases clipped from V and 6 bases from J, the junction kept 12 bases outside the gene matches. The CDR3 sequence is CASSQSPGGHDEKLFF. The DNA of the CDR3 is TGTGCCAGCAGCCAGAGCCCAGGGGGACATGATGAAAAACTGTTTTTT.

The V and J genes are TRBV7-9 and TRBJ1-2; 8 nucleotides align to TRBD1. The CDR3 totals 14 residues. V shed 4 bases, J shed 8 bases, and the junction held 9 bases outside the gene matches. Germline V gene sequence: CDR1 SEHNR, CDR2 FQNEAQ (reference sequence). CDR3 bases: TGTGCCAGCAGCTCTTTGGACAGGGCAGGAGGCTACACCTTC. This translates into CASSSLDRAGGYTF. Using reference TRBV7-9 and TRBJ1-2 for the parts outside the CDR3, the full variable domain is DTGVSQNPRHKITKRGQNVTFRCDPISEHNRLYWYRQTLGQGPEFLTYFQNEAQLEKSRLLSDRFSAERPKGSFSTLEIQRTEQGDSAMYLCASSSLDRAGGYTFGSGTRLTVV.

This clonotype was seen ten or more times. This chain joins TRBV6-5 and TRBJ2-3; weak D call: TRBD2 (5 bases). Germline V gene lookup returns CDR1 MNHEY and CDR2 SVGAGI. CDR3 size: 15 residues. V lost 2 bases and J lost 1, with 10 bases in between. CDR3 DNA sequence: TGTGCCAGCAGTTACGAGGGTGTAGGCACAGATACGCAGTATTTT. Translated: CASSYEGVGTDTQYF.

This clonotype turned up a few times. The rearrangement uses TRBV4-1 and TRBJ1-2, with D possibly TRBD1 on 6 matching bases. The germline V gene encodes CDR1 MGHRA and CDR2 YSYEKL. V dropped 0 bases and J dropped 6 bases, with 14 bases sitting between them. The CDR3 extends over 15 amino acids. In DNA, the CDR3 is TGCGCCAGCAGCCAAGACGGACAGCCCTTCAATGGCTACACCTTC. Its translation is CASSQDGQPFNGYTF.

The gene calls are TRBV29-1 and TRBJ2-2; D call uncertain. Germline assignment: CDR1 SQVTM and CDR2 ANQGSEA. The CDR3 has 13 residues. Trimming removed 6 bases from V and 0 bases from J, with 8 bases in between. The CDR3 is CSVGSANTGELFF. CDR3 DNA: TGCAGCGTGGGATCAGCGAACACCGGGGAGCTGTTTTTT.

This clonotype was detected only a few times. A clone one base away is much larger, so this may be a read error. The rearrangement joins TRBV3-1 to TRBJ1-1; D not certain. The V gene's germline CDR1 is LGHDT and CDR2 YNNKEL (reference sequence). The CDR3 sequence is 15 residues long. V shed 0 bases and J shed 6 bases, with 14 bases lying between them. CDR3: CASSQERGLSSEAFF. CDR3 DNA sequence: TGTGCCAGCAGCCAAGAGAGAGGGCTATCTTCTGAAGCTTTCTTT.

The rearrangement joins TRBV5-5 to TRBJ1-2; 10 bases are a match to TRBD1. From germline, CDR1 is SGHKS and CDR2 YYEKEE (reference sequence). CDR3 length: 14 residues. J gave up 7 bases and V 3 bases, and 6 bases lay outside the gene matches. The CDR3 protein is CASSYGTGDGGYTF. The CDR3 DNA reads TGTGCCAGCAGCTACGGGACAGGGGACGGTGGCTACACCTTC.

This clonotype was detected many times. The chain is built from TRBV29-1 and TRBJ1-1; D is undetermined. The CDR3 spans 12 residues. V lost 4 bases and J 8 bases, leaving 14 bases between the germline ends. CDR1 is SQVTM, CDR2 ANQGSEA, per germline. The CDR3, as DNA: TGCAGCGTTGTGGACTTCCGCACCGAAGCTTTCTTT. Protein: CSVVDFRTEAFF. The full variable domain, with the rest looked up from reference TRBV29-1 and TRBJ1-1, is SAVISQKPSRDICQRGTSLTIQCQVDSQVTMMFWYRQQPGQSLTLIATANQGSEATYESGFVIDKFPISRPNLTFSTLTVSNMSPEDSSIYLCSVVDFRTEAFFGQGTRLTVV.

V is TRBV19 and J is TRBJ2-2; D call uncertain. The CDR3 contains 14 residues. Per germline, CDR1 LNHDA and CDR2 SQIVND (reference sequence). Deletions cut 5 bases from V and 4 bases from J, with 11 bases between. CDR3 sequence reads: CASSHGLSTGELFF. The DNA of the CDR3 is TGTGCCAGTAGTCATGGTCTCTCCACCGGGGAGCTGTTTTTT.

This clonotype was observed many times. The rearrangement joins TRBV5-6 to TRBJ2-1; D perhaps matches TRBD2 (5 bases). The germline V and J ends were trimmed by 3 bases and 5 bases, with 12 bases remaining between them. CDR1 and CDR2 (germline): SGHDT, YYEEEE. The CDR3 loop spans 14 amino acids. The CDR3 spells CASSYTRADNEQFF. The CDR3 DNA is TGTGCCAGCAGCTACACTAGGGCCGACAATGAGCAGTTCTTC.

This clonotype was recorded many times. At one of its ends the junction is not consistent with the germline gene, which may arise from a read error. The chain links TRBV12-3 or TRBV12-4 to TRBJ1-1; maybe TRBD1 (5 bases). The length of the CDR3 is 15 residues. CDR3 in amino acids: CASILGGTRNTEAFF. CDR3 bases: TGTGCCAGCATCCTCGGGGGAACAAGAAACACCGAAGCTTTCTTT.

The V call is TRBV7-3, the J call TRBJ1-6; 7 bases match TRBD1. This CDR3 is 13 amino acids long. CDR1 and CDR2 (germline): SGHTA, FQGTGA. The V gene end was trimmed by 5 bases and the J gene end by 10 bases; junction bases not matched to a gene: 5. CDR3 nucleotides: TGTGCCAGCAGCGCGGGACAGCGATCACCCCTCCACTTT. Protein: CASSAGQRSPLHF. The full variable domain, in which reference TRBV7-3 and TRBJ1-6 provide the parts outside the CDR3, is GAGVSQTPSNKVTEKGKYVELRCDPISGHTALYWYRQSLGQGPEFLIYFQGTGAADDSGLPNDRFFAVRPEGSVSTLKIQRTERGDSAVYLCASSAGQRSPLHFGNGTRLTVT.

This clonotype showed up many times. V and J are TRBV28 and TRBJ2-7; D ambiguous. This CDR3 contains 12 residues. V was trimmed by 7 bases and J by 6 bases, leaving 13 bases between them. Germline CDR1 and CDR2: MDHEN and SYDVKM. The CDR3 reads CASKASPGEQYF. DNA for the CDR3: TGTGCCAGCAAGGCCAGCCCCGGCGAGCAGTACTTC.

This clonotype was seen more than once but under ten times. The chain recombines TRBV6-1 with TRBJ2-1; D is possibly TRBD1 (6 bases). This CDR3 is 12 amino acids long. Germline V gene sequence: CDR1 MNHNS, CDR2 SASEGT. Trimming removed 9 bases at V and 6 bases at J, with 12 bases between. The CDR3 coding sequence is TGTGCCAGTTCCACAGGGTTCAATGAGCAGTTCTTC. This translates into CASSTGFNEQFF.

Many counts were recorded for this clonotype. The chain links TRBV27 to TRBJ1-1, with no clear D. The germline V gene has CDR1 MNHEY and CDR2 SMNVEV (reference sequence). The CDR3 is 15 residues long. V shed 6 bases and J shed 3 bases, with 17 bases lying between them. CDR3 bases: TGTGCCAGCAGCCTAGGCGGAGGGCGTGACACTGAAGCTTTCTTT. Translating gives CASSLGGGRDTEAFF.

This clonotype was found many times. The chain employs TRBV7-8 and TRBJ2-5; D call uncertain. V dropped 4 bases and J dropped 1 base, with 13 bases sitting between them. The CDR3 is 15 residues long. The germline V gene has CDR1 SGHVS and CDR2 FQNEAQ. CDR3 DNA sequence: TGTGCCAGCAGCTCCCCCCCGGGCAGCCAAGAGACCCAGTACTTC. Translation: CASSSPPGSQETQYF.

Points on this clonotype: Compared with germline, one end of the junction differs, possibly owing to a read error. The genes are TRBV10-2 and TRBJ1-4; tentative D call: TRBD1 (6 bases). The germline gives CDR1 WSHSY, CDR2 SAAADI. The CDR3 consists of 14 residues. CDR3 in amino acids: CASSGRGVREKLFF. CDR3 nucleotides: TGTGCCAGCAGTGGAAGGGGGGTTCGAGAAAAACTGTTTTTT.

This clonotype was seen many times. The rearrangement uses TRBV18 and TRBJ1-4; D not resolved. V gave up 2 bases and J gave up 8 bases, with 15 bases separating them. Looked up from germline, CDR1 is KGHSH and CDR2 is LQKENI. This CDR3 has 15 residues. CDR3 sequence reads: CASSPSREPEEKLFF. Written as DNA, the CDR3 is TGTGCCAGCTCACCATCGAGAGAACCAGAAGAAAAACTGTTTTTT.

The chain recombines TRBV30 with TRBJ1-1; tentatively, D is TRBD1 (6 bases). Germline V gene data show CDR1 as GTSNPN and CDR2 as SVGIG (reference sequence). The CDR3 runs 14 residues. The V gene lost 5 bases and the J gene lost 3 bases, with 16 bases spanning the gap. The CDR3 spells CAWDLPGVDTEAFF. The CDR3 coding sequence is TGTGCCTGGGATCTTCCAGGGGTCGACACTGAAGCTTTCTTT.

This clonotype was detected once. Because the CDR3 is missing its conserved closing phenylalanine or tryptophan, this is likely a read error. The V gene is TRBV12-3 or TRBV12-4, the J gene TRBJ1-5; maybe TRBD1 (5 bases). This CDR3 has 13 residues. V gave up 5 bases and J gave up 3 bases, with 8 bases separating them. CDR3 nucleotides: TGTGCCAGCAGTCCGGGGACCAATCAGCCCCAGCATTCT. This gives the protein CASSPGTNQPQHS.

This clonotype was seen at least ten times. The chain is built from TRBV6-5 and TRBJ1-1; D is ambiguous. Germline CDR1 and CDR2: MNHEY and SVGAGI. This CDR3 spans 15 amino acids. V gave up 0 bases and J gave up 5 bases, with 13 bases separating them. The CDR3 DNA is TGTGCCAGCAGTTACTCGGGCCCCACTGGTACTGAAGCTTTCTTT. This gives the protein CASSYSGPTGTEAFF.

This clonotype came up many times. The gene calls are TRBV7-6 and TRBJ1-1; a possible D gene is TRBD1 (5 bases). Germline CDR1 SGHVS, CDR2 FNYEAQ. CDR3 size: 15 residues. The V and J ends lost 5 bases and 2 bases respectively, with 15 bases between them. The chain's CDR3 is CASSPSPGRNTEAFF. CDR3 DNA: TGTGCCAGCAGCCCAAGCCCAGGGAGAAACACTGAAGCTTTCTTT.

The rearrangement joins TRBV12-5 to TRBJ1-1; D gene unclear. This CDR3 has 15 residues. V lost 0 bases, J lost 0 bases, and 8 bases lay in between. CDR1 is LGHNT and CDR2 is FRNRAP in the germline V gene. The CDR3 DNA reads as TGTGCTAGTGGTTTGGTATTAGGGATGAACACTGAAGCTTTCTTT. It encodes CASGLVLGMNTEAFF.

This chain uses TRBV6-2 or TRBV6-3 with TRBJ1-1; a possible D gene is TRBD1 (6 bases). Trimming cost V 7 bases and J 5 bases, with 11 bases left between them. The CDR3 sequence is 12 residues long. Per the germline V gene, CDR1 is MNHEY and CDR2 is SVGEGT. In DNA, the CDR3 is TGTGCCAGCACCGGGGGCTGGACTGAAGCTTTCTTT. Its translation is CASTGGWTEAFF.

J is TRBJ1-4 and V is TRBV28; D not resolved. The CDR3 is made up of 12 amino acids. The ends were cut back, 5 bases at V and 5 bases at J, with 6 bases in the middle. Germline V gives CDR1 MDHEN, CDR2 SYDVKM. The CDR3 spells CASSILNEKLFF. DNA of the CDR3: TGTGCCAGCAGTATCTTAAATGAAAAACTGTTTTTT. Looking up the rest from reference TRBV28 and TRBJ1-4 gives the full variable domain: DVKVTQSSRYLVKRTGEKVFLECVQDMDHENMFWYRQDPGLGLRLIYFSYDVKMKEKGDIPEGYSVSREKKERFSLILESASTNQTSMYLCASSILNEKLFFGSGTQLSVL.

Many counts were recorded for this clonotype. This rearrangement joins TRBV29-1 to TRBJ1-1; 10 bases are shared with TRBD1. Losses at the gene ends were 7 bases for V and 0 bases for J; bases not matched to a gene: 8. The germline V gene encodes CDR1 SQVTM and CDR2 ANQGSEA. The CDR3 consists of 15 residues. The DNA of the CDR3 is TGCAGCGGAACAGGAGACAGGGGGCTGAACACTGAAGCTTTCTTT. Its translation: CSGTGDRGLNTEAFF.